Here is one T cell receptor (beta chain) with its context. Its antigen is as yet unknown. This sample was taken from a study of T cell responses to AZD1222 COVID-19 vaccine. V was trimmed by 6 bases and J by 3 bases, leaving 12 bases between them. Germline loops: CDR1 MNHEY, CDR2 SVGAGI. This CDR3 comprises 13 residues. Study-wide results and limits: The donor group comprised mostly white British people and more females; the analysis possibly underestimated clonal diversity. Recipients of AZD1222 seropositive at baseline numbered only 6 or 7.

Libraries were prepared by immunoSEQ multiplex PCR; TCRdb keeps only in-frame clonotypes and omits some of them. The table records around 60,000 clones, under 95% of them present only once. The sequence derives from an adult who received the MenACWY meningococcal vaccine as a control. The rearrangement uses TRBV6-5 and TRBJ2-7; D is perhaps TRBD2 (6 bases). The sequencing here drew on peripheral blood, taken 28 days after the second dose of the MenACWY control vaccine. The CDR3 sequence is CASRVGGVYEQYF. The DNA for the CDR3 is TGTGCCAGCAGGGTTGGAGGGGTCTACGAGCAGTACTTC.